The 15 T cell receptor beta chains below come from one sample, sequenced in a study of shared clonotypes between healthy human individuals. Generated by immunoSEQ multiplex PCR, the TCRdb table keeps only in-frame clones and is missing some. The sample consists of 1.6 million or so clones, over 95% of them appearing once. Sequences were obtained from naive CD4+ T cells sorted from blood. Subset meaning: CD45RA+ positively selected. All receptors come from a man aged 30 to 45 in good health.

This chain joins TRBV5-1 and TRBJ2-2; D remains unclear. V was cut by 0 bases and J by 6 bases, with 18 bases left in between. CDR1 is SGHRS, CDR2 YFSETQ, per germline. The CDR3 contains 17 residues. CDR3: CASSLAGGLRAAGELFF. In nucleotides, the CDR3 is TGCGCCAGCAGCTTGGCCGGCGGATTAAGGGCAGCCGGGGAGCTGTTTTTT.

This chain's CDR3 is CASSPSGPAYEQYF. Here the CDR3 DNA reads TGTGCCAGCAGTCCAAGCGGGCCGGCCTACGAGCAGTACTTC. This chain joins TRBV9 and TRBJ2-7; D might be TRBD2 (6 bases). The CDR3 loop spans 14 amino acids. V lost 5 bases to trimming and J lost 2 bases, with 14 bases between them. Germline V CDR1 and CDR2: SGDLS, YYNGEE.

The chain is built from TRBV28 and TRBJ1-2; D remains unclear. V lost 5 bases and J lost 8, with 12 bases in between. This CDR3 is 12 amino acids long. In germline, CDR1 is MDHEN, CDR2 SYDVKM. CDR3 coding DNA: TGTGCCAGCAGTCCAACATCCCGGGGCTACACCTTC. Amino acids: CASSPTSRGYTF.

This clone was detected only once. The gene calls are TRBV18 and TRBJ2-7; D is perhaps TRBD1 (6 bases). Trimming cost V 6 bases and J 0 bases, with 12 bases left between them. In germline, CDR1 is KGHSH, CDR2 LQKENI. This CDR3 spans 14 amino acids. CDR3 in DNA: TGTGCCAGCTCCTCGGACAGCAGCTCCTACGAGCAGTACTTC. Its protein product is CASSSDSSSYEQYF.

The CDR3 region has the DNA TGTGCCAGTGGGAACAGGGATGGCTACACCTTC. This codes for CASGNRDGYTF. The chain recombines TRBV27 with TRBJ1-2; a weak D match, TRBD1 (6 bases). Germline CDR1 MNHEY, CDR2 SMNVEV (reference sequence). V was clipped by 9 bases and J by 6 bases, with 11 bases between them. The CDR3 extends over 11 amino acids.

The chain couples TRBV27 to TRBJ2-1, with 13 positions matching TRBD2. Germline CDR1 MNHEY, CDR2 SMNVEV (reference sequence). The V gene end was trimmed by 5 bases and the J gene end by 6 bases; junction bases not matched to a gene: 13. This CDR3 comprises 18 residues. CDR3 bases: TGTGCCAGCAGTCGCCCGGGACTAGCGGGACAAAACGTCAATGAGCAGTTCTTC. Translating gives CASSRPGLAGQNVNEQFF.

This chain joins TRBV2 and TRBJ2-3; tentatively, D is TRBD2 (5 bases). Trimming took 7 bases from V and 1 from J, leaving 21 bases between them. Germline V gene lookup returns CDR1 SNHLY and CDR2 FYNNEI. This CDR3 is built from 17 residues. In DNA, the CDR3 is TGTGCCAGCAAGCGGTACTTGGTGGCGGAGGGCACAGATACGCAGTATTTT. It codes for CASKRYLVAEGTDTQYF. Together with reference TRBV2 and TRBJ2-3, the CDR3 gives the full variable domain: EPEVTQTPSHQVTQMGQEVILRCVPISNHLYFYWYRQILGQKVEFLVSFYNNEISEKSEIFDDQFSVERPDGSNFTLKIRSTKLEDSAMYFCASKRYLVAEGTDTQYFGPGTRLTVL.

This chain links TRBV19 with TRBJ1-2, with 9 bases lining up with TRBD1. The CDR3 runs 15 residues. V dropped 4 bases and J dropped 3; count of bases not matched to a gene: 6. CDR1 is LNHDA, CDR2 SQIVND, per germline (reference sequence). The CDR3 here is CASSTTGGLYYGYTF. The CDR3 coding sequence is TGTGCCAGTAGTACCACAGGGGGCCTTTACTATGGCTACACCTTC.

This chain uses TRBV6-5 with TRBJ1-3; 9 bases match TRBD1. Trimming removed 6 bases from V and 0 bases from J; junction bases left unmatched: 6. The germline V gene encodes CDR1 MNHEY and CDR2 SVGAGI. The length of the CDR3 is 16 residues. The CDR3 here is CASSYRGLISGNTIYF. CDR3 in DNA: TGTGCCAGCAGCTACAGGGGGCTCATCTCTGGAAACACCATATATTTT.

V gene TRBV5-8 combines with J gene TRBJ1-5; D is perhaps TRBD1 (5 bases). The germline V gene has CDR1 SGHTS and CDR2 YDEGEE. This CDR3 region has 16 residues. The V end lost 0 bases, the J end lost 2 bases, and 12 bases lay between the germline ends. CDR3 sequence: CASSLGRAAGNQPQHF. CDR3 in DNA: TGTGCCAGCAGCTTGGGCAGGGCTGCGGGCAATCAGCCCCAGCATTTT.

The chain links TRBV11-2 to TRBJ2-3, with 7 bases identical to TRBD2. The CDR3 runs 17 residues. The ends lost 2 bases at V and 2 bases at J; junction bases unmatched: 10. The germline gives CDR1 SGHAT, CDR2 FQNNGV. The CDR3 sequence is CASSLRLASGNTDTQYF. The CDR3 nucleotides read TGTGCCAGCAGCTTAAGGTTGGCTAGCGGAAACACAGATACGCAGTATTTT.

The V call is TRBV5-8, the J call TRBJ2-7; the D gene is possibly TRBD1 (6 bases). The germline V gene encodes CDR1 SGHTS and CDR2 YDEGEE. The CDR3 is 15 amino acids. Trimming left V 4 bases short and J 3 bases short, with 17 bases between. CDR3 region: CASSQTGTGHYEQYF. In nucleotides, the CDR3 is TGTGCCAGCAGCCAAACAGGGACGGGACACTACGAGCAGTACTTC.

J is TRBJ1-1 and V is TRBV7-9, with 11 bases identical to TRBD1. CDR3 length equals 14 residues. The V gene end was trimmed by 10 bases and the J gene end by 4 bases; junction bases not matched to a gene: 8. CDR1 is SEHNR and CDR2 is FQNEAQ in the germline V gene (reference sequence). In DNA form, the CDR3 reads TGTGCCATCGGGGACAGGGGGTGGGCCACTGAAGCTTTCTTT. It encodes CAIGDRGWATEAFF.

Only one count was recorded for this clone. CDR3 nucleotides: TGTGCCAGTAGTGGCGGTGGACAGATTCAAGAGACCCAGTACTTC. This translates into CASSGGGQIQETQYF. The chain employs TRBV19 and TRBJ2-5, with a weak D call TRBD1 (6 bases). The CDR3 sequence is 15 residues long. Germline V gives CDR1 LNHDA, CDR2 SQIVND (reference sequence). The V end was cut by 5 bases, the J end by 2 bases, with 15 bases between.

This rearrangement joins TRBV30 to TRBJ2-7; perhaps TRBD2 as D (6 bases). The CDR3 is made up of 13 amino acids. Trimming took 1 base from V and 0 from J, leaving 7 bases between them. Germline V gene lookup returns CDR1 GTSNPN and CDR2 SVGIG (reference sequence). The CDR3 DNA reads TGTGCCTGGAGTGAGGGACTCTCCTACGAGCAGTACTTC. Its translation is CAWSEGLSYEQYF.